This T cell receptor beta chain was recorded in a study of T cell repertoires in cytomegalovirus infection. Study-wide context: Public TCR beta signature analysis indicated the presence of both CMV infection and matching HLA type.

This clonotype was detected a few times. The antigen remains unidentified. MiXCR was run by TCRdb on the reads, yielding one entry per CDR3 protein. The data contain 62,000 or so distinct CDR3 sequences, 20% of them seen just once; the ten biggest clones take up over 65%. Unmatched junction bases numbered 15, after V lost 9 bases and J lost 15 bases. The CDR3 is made up of 14 amino acids. CDR1 is SGHAT and CDR2 is FQNNGV in the germline V gene. V is TRBV11-2 and J is TRBJ2-1; TRBD2 matches 12 bases. The starting material was CD8+ T cells from cultured PBMCs, obtained from culture after CMV antigen stimulation. This sequence was found in a human donor in good health (CMV status not recorded). Some clones in this sample may be carry-over from other donors' samples. The CDR3 is CASLEGLAGTSPFF. In nucleotides, the CDR3 is TGTGCCAGTCTAGAAGGACTAGCGGGGACGTCTCCGTTCTTC.